The clone carrying this T cell receptor (beta chain) has only one observation. The data belong to a study of T cell changes during pregnancy in multiple sclerosis. The data were produced by immunoSEQ multiplex PCR, yet TCRdb's version contains in-frame clones alone and is incomplete. The sample has 48,000 or so clones, about 88% seen once. The specimen was CD4+ T cells from peripheral blood mononuclear cells, collected in the second trimester of pregnancy. The source is a female donor with multiple sclerosis, enrolled in a pregnancy study.

The CDR3 is CASSERTSGSGEQFF. The CDR3, as DNA: TGTGCCAGCAGTGAAAGGACTAGCGGGAGTGGCGAGCAGTTCTTC. J is TRBJ2-1 and V is TRBV2; TRBD2 matches at 13 bases. The J segment lost 10 bases and the V segment lost 2 bases, leaving 5 bases of the junction unmatched. CDR3 length equals 15 residues. CDR1 is SNHLY, CDR2 FYNNEI, per germline.